This T cell receptor (beta chain) was sequenced for a study of T cell responses to AZD1222 COVID-19 vaccine. As regards this clone: Antigen unknown.

General study findings and limits: Clonal diversity was possibly underestimated, and the donors were mostly white British, with more females. Regions 160-218 and 743-854 held dominance among vaccine-associated CD4 TCRs, which spanned spike.

Produced via immunoSEQ multiplex PCR; TCRdb's table is partial and in-frame only. The data show about 120,000 clones, with about 86% seen just once and 17% held by the top ten. The specimen comprised peripheral blood, sampled 28 days after the second AZD1222 dose. The receptor's source is an adult who received the AZD1222 COVID-19 vaccine.

As DNA, the CDR3 is TGTGCCAGCAGTGACAGTCTTATGGGAGGTAATTCACCCCTCCACTTT. It is translated as CASSDSLMGGNSPLHF. The chain is built from TRBV28 and TRBJ1-6; D is possibly TRBD1 (5 bases). Germline CDR1 and CDR2: MDHEN and SYDVKM. The length of the CDR3 is 16 residues. Between the trimmed V and J ends, which lost 5 bases and 6 bases, there was a span of 17 bases.